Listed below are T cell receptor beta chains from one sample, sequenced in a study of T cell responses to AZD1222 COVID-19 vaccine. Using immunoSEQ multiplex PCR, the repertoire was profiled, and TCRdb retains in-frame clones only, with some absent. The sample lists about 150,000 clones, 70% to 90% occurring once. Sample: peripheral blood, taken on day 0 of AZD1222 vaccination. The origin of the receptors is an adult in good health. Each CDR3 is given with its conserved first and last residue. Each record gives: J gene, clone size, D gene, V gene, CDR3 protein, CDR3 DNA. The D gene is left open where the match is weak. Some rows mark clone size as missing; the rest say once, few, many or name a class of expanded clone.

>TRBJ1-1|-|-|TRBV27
CASSPSAYNTEAFF
TGTGCCAGCAGTCCCTCAGCCTACAACACTGAAGCTTTCTTT
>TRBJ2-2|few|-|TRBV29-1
CSAVGGTGELFF
TGCAGCGCCGTTGGGGGAACCGGGGAGCTGTTTTTT
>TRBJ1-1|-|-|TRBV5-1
CASSLGPVNTEAFF
TGCGCCAGCAGCCTAGGACCGGTGAACACTGAAGCTTTCTTT
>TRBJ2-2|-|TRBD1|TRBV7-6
CASSPQGTGLSGELFF
TGTGCCAGCAGCCCACAAGGGACAGGGCTCTCCGGGGAGCTGTTTTTT
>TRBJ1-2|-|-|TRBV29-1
CSVEGFGSSNYGYTF
TGCAGCGTTGAAGGATTCGGGTCCTCTAACTATGGCTACACCTTC
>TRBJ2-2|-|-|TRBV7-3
CASSLSVSGELFF
TGTGCCAGCAGCTTATCAGTCAGCGGGGAGCTGTTTTTT
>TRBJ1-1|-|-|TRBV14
CASSLKMNTEAFF
TGTGCCAGCAGCCTAAAGATGAACACTGAAGCTTTCTTT
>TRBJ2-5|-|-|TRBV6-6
CASSSADHFPPETQYF
TGTGCCAGCAGTTCCGCGGACCATTTTCCCCCAGAGACCCAGTACTTC
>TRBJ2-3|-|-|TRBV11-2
CASSPRVAADTQYF
TGTGCCAGCAGTCCCCGGGTCGCGGCAGATACGCAGTATTTT
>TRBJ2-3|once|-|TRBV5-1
CASSNTDTQYF
TGCGCCAGCAGCAATACAGATACGCAGTATTTT
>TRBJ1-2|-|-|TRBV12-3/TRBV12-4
CASRDTGVYGYTF
TGTGCCAGCAGGGATACAGGAGTCTATGGCTACACCTTC
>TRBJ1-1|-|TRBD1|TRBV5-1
CASSQQPTGATEAFF
TGCGCCAGCAGCCAACAACCCACAGGGGCCACTGAAGCTTTCTTT
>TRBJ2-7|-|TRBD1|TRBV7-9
CASSATGNEQYF
TGTGCCAGCAGCGCGACAGGGAACGAGCAGTACTTC
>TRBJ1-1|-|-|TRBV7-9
CASGPVGEAFF
TGTGCCAGTGGACCTGTGGGCGAAGCTTTCTTT
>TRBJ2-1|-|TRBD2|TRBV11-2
CASSRRSLAGNYNEQFF
TGTGCCAGCAGCCGCCGGAGCCTAGCGGGAAACTACAATGAGCAGTTCTTC
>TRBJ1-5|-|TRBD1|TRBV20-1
CSADRGQPQHF
TGCAGTGCTGACAGGGGTCAGCCCCAGCATTTT
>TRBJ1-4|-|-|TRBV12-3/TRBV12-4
CASSRFQKLFF
TGTGCCAGCAGCCGGTTCCAAAAACTGTTTTTT
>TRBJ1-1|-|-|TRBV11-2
CASRRGQNTEAFF
TGTGCCAGCAGGCGAGGACAGAACACTGAAGCTTTCTTT
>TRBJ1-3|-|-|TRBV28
CASRGQRNTIYF
TGTGCCAGCAGGGGGCAGCGGAACACCATATATTTT
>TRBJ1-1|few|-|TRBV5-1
CASRRSGPEPTFF
TGCGCCAGCAGACGCTCCGGGCCAGAACCCACTTTCTTT
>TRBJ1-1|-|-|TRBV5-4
CASSLAISRGDGEAFF
TGTGCCAGCAGCTTGGCCATTTCCCGGGGGGATGGTGAAGCTTTCTTT
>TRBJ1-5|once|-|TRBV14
CASSQTGTQPQHF
TGTGCCAGCAGCCAAACAGGAACTCAGCCCCAGCATTTT
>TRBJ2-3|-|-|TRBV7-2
CASSLGHQGFTDTQYF
TGTGCCAGCAGCTTAGGACACCAAGGCTTCACAGATACGCAGTATTTT
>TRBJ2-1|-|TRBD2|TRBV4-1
CASSQVDMGLARGEQFF
TGCGCCAGCAGCCAAGTTGATATGGGACTAGCGCGGGGGGAGCAGTTCTTC
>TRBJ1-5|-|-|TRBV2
CASSPPSNQPQHF
TGTGCCAGCAGTCCCCCCAGCAATCAGCCCCAGCATTTT
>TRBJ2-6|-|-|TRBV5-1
CASSLGGAGANVLTF
TGCGCCAGCAGCTTGGGAGGAGCTGGGGCCAACGTCCTGACTTTC
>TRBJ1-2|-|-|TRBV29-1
CSVDSDQAYGYTF
TGCAGCGTTGATAGTGACCAGGCCTATGGCTACACCTTC
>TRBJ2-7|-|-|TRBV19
CASSMTGAYEQYF
TGTGCCAGTAGTATGACAGGTGCCTACGAGCAGTACTTC
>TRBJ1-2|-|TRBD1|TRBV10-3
CAIRLDRGLIGYTF
TGTGCCATCAGGTTGGACAGGGGGCTAATCGGCTACACCTTC
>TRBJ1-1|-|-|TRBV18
CASSTSMDGTEAFF
TGTGCCAGCTCAACCAGTATGGATGGCACTGAAGCTTTCTTT
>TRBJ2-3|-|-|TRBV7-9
CASSFVESFTDTQYF
TGTGCCAGCAGCTTTGTCGAGAGTTTCACAGATACGCAGTATTTT
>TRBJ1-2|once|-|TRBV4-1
CASSQEEITNYGYTF
TGCGCCAGCAGCCAAGAGGAGATCACTAACTATGGCTACACCTTC
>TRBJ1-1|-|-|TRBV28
CASSLLLGGLTEAFF
TGTGCCAGCAGTTTACTACTTGGGGGGCTCACTGAAGCTTTCTTT
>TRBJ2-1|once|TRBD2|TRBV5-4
CASGSGTRLVYEQFF
TGTGCCAGCGGATCCGGGACTAGGCTAGTATATGAGCAGTTCTTC
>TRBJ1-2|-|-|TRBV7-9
CASSLANVGYTF
TGTGCCAGCAGCTTAGCCAACGTCGGCTACACCTTC
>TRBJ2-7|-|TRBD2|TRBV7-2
CASSYRLAGISRSYEQYF
TGTGCCAGCAGCTACCGACTAGCGGGCATTTCCCGTTCCTACGAGCAGTACTTC
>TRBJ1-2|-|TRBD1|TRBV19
CASRVLDRASGYTF
TGTGCCAGTAGAGTCCTGGACAGGGCCTCTGGCTACACCTTC
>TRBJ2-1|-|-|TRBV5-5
CASSLVWGLSYNEQFF
TGTGCCAGCAGCTTGGTTTGGGGACTCTCCTACAATGAGCAGTTCTTC
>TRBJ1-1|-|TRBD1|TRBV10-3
CAISDGQGATEAFF
TGTGCCATCAGTGATGGGCAGGGGGCCACTGAAGCTTTCTTT
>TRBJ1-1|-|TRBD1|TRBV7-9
CASSSTGTGWDTEAFF
TGTGCCAGCAGCTCTACCGGGACAGGGTGGGACACTGAAGCTTTCTTT
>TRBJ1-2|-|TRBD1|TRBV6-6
CASSLAGQENYGYTF
TGTGCCAGCAGTTTAGCGGGACAGGAAAACTATGGCTACACCTTC
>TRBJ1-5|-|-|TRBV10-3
CAISTGTGQPQHF
TGTGCCATCAGTACCGGGACGGGACAGCCCCAGCATTTT
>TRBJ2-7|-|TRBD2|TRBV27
CARPREKTDQRDPYEQYF
TGTGCCAGGCCGCGAGAAAAGACCGACCAGCGGGACCCCTACGAGCAGTACTTC
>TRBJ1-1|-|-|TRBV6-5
CASSFSGTEAFF
TGTGCCAGCAGTTTCAGCGGAACTGAAGCTTTCTTT
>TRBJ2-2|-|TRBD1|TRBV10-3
CAISYRDRGNTGELFF
TGTGCCATCAGTTACCGGGACAGGGGAAACACCGGGGAGCTGTTTTTT
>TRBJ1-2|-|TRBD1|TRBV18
CASSPGQTTNYGYTF
TGTGCCAGCTCACCGGGACAGACGACTAACTATGGCTACACCTTC